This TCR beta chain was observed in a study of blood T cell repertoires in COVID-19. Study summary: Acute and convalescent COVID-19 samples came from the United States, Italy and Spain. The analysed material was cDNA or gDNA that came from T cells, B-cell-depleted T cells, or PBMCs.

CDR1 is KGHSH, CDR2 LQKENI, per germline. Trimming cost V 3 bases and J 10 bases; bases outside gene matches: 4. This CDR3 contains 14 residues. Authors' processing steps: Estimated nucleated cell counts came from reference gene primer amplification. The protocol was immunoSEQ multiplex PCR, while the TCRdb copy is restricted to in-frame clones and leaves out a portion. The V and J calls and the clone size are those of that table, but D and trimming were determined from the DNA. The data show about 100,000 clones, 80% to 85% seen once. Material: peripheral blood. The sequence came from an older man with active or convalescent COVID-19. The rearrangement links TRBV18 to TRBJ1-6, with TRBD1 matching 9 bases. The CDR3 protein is CASSPRDRDSPLHF. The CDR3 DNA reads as TGTGCCAGCTCACCGCGGGACAGGGACTCACCCCTCCACTTT.